Described below is a single T cell receptor beta chain sequence and its context. This clonotype was counted between two and nine times. Its recognized antigen is unknown. No per-base quality is available; no much larger clone lies one base away. The data are from a study of type 1 and type 2 diabetes patients listed by TCRdb under 2016. Background for the entire study: The cohort comprised some 10 type 1 diabetes patients, a few type 2 diabetes patients and roughly 6 nondiabetic controls recruited in China. Across the study, CD4+ and CD8+ T cells were positively selected from PBMCs by means of CD4 or CD8 MicroBeads on MACS columns. Comparing approximately 21-cycle and roughly 25-cycle amplification showed similar V gene usage, suggesting similar primer efficiencies and random PCR bias. The whole study generated approximately 20 million paired-end reads. Type 2 diabetes patients were used as a disease comparison group for the type 1 diabetes patients. The study profiled TCRbeta repertoires by high-throughput sequencing to compare type 1 diabetes, type 2 diabetes and nondiabetic individuals. Paired-end sequencing of TCRbeta libraries was performed on Illumina HiSeq 2000 or MiSeq instruments.

Study-level results and caveats: In both CD4+ and CD8+ T cells, type 2 diabetes repertoires were highly diverse and significantly more diverse than type 1 diabetes repertoires. Few highly-expanded CD4+ clones, median one, were found in type 2 diabetes patients, accounting for a median approximately 4% of reads. Because only a limited number of T2D and control samples were sequenced, some T1D-only HECs might also be present in more T2D or control samples. Highly correlated V and J gene usage patterns were observed for type 2 diabetes and control samples, with an average of around 0.97 between samples. Study groups were not matched for age and gender, which possibly biased interpretation.

Reads for this sample came from an Illumina MiSeq. Genomic DNA from sorted T cell subsets was used as template for TCRbeta CDR3 amplification. The TCRbeta CDR3 region was amplified by multiplex PCR using 30 forward and 13 reverse primers. PCR products were purified with AMPure XP beads, then indices and adaptors were added in a second roughly 23-cycle PCR. Before sequencing, the QIAquick Gel Extraction Kit was used to gel-purify the libraries. The original methods were these. Paired-end reads were merged with FLASH and aligned to IMGT V, D and J germline references using IgBLAST. Reads with below 70% alignment identity to germline references were discarded, leaving 8.5 million to 13 million reads study-wide. CDR3 boundaries, reading frame and productivity were assigned according to IMGT definitions. A highly-expanded clone was defined as any clone making up 1% or more of reads, and normalized Shannon entropy served as the measure of diversity. Unpaired two-tailed t-tests were used to test group differences in Shannon entropy. Starting from the raw public reads, TCRdb applied fastp trimming at Q25, assembled clones with MiXCR and retained in-frame beta chains. Rows with one shared CDR3 protein collapse into an entry with the most common genes and DNA. The authors' filters were not applied to this entry. For this sample the table gives fewer than 300,000 distinct CDR3 sequences, of which approximately 45% were detected only once. The biggest ten clones account for roughly 15% of the sample.

The CDR1 and CDR2 encoded by the germline V gene (reference sequence) are WNHNN and SYGVQD. Trimming removed 2 bases from V and 8 bases from J; the gene matches leave 13 bases unexplained. Including the terminal cysteine and phenylalanine, the CDR3 comprises 17 residues. This entry keeps only the CDR3 DNA: 51 bases, framed from base 1. Every diabetic patient fulfilled standard classification criteria for type 1 or type 2 diabetes, and glucose and C-peptide were measured using WHO-recommended methods. Donors were excluded if they had other autoimmune diseases or infections within the previous four weeks. Roughly 10 milliliters of peripheral blood were collected from each participant. LymphoPrep density separation was used to isolate PBMCs.

Sequenced input: peripheral blood mononuclear cells (PBMCs). This TCR derives from a man between 18 and 35 years old with type 2 diabetes. The chain links TRBV10-1 with TRBJ2-1, and TRBD1 aligns with 9 junction nucleotides. The CDR3 is CASSEGQGLGFSDEQFF. The nucleotide sequence reads TGCGCCAGCAGTGAGGGACAGGGGTTGGGGTTTTCCGATGAGCAGTTCTTC.